This T cell receptor (beta chain) was found in a study of regulatory T cells in long-lasting Graves disease. V gave up 1 base and J gave up 2 bases; unmatched junction bases: 5. Germline assignment: CDR1 SGHAT and CDR2 FQNNGV. This CDR3 region has 15 residues. Library construction for TCR beta used iRepertoire HTBI primers and Arm-PCR of CDR3 regions. TCRdb analysed the multiplex PCR reads with MiXCR anew, one entry per CDR3 protein. This table has 350,000 to 500,000 distinct CDR3 sequences, around 20% appearing once. This clonotype was detected ten times or more. Time point reported: persistent/refractory GD, antithyroid drugs over 5 years with positive TRAb. Extracted PBMC RNA gave rise to the TCR library. American Thyroid Association guidelines defined Graves' disease diagnosis.

This TCR was sampled from a female donor with Graves disease. The material was peripheral blood mononuclear cells (PBMCs), obtained when the disease was refractory, from a patient treated with antithyroid drugs. The V gene is TRBV11-2, the J gene TRBJ2-7; 7 bases line up with TRBD1. The CDR3 region is CASSLGQGSPYEQYF. The CDR3 bases are TGTGCCAGCAGCTTAGGACAGGGTAGTCCCTACGAGCAGTACTTC.